The entry below describes one TCR beta chain. The data were obtained in a study of T cells in Graves' hyperthyroidism and ophthalmopathy. Researchers amplified the TCR beta CDR3 regions from RNA transcripts. The HTBI primer set drove a first-round RT-PCR of the TCR CDR3. TCRdb recomputed calls from the multiplex PCR reads with MiXCR, one row per CDR3 protein. The sample lists around 350,000 distinct CDR3 sequences, around 15% occurring once. Exclusion of a patient resulted from uncontrolled infection, other autoimmune disease, pregnancy or lactation. Germline trimming cut 4 bases from V and 9 bases from J; bases unmatched to any gene: 10. This CDR3 comprises 15 residues. Per germline, CDR1 DFQATT and CDR2 SNEGSKA (reference sequence).

Sample: blood. The sequence derives from a woman aged 60 to 75 with Graves' ophthalmopathy. The gene calls are TRBV20-1 and TRBJ1-6; 9 bases are shared with TRBD1. CDR3 protein: CSATPGQGIRSPLHF. The CDR3 nucleotides are TGCAGTGCTACGCCGGGACAGGGAATCCGTTCACCCCTCCACTTT.